These 17 T cell receptor beta chains were all obtained from the same sample, sequenced in a study of blood T cell repertoires in COVID-19. Clones were sequenced by immunoSEQ multiplex PCR, and TCRdb holds only the in-frame ones, with some missing. The sample carries under 350,000 clones, 70% to 90% recorded once. Sequences were obtained from peripheral blood. The source is a human donor in a cohort sampled during active COVID-19.

The chain uses TRBV6-5 and TRBJ2-3, with unresolved D. V was trimmed by 7 bases and J by 0 bases, leaving 11 bases between them. Germline lookup yields CDR1 MNHEY and CDR2 SVGAGI. The CDR3 consists of 14 residues. The CDR3: CASMKIQSTDTQYF. The CDR3 DNA follows: TGTGCCAGCATGAAGATACAAAGCACAGATACGCAGTATTTT.

The chain has TRBV24-1 and TRBJ2-6; D is uncertain. V was cut by 6 bases and J by 0 bases, with 14 bases left in between. The germline V gene has CDR1 KGHDR and CDR2 SFDVKD. The CDR3 covers 17 residues. The CDR3 spells CATSSGRQTSGANVLTF. In DNA, the CDR3 is TGTGCCACCAGTTCCGGCAGGCAAACCTCTGGGGCCAACGTCCTGACTTTC.

The count of this clone is one. The chain has TRBV19 and TRBJ2-1, with 10 bases matching TRBD2. The length of the CDR3 is 14 residues. V shed 7 bases and J 2 bases; nucleotides not matched to a gene: 2. Germline V gene sequence: CDR1 LNHDA, CDR2 SQIVND (reference sequence). The CDR3 region has the DNA TGTGCCAGTACCCTAGCGGGGGCCTACAATGAGCAGTTCTTC. Amino acid sequence: CASTLAGAYNEQFF.

The V call is TRBV9, the J call TRBJ1-2, with TRBD1 identical over 9 bases. Trimming removed 0 bases from V and 6 bases from J; junction bases left unmatched: 6. The germline gives CDR1 SGDLS, CDR2 YYNGEE. CDR3 length: 15 amino acids. The CDR3 coding sequence is TGTGCCAGCAGCGTAGATTTAAGGACAGGGGATGGCTACACCTTC. Its translation is CASSVDLRTGDGYTF.

The rearrangement uses TRBV2 and TRBJ2-1; 8 nucleotides agree with TRBD1. CDR3 length equals 15 residues. Germline V gives CDR1 SNHLY, CDR2 FYNNEI. V gave up 8 bases and J gave up 0 bases; unmatched junction bases: 6. Here the CDR3 DNA reads TGTGCCAGCGGCGGACAGGGAAGCTCCTACAATGAGCAGTTCTTC. As protein: CASGGQGSSYNEQFF.

This clone has more than one count but fewer than ten. V and J are TRBV6-2 or TRBV6-3 and TRBJ2-7, with 11 bases identical to TRBD1. Per germline, CDR1 MNHEY and CDR2 SVGEGT. V was pared by 0 bases and J by 3 bases, with 1 base of the junction left unmatched. The CDR3 totals 15 residues. Here the CDR3 reads CASSYSGTGGYEQYF. The CDR3 DNA reads TGTGCCAGCAGTTACTCGGGGACAGGGGGCTACGAGCAGTACTTC.

V and J are TRBV29-1 and TRBJ1-1; D is ambiguous. Germline V lookup: CDR1 SQVTM, CDR2 ANQGSEA. Trimming cost V 5 bases and J 0 bases, with 7 bases left between them. The CDR3 extends over 12 amino acids. The CDR3 sequence is CSVRRLNTEAFF. The CDR3 nucleotides are TGCAGCGTTCGGCGGTTGAACACTGAAGCTTTCTTT.

This clone was found a few times. The rearrangement uses TRBV24-1 and TRBJ2-7; 7 nucleotides align to TRBD1. The CDR3 runs 14 residues. V lost 9 bases to trimming and J lost 3 bases; unmatched junction nucleotides: 10. CDR1 and CDR2 (germline): KGHDR, SFDVKD. CDR3 sequence reads: CATRKRGQFYEQYF. CDR3 in DNA: TGTGCCACCCGCAAGAGGGGACAGTTCTACGAGCAGTACTTC.

This clone was picked up a small number of times. The rearrangement uses TRBV24-1 and TRBJ2-1; perhaps TRBD2 as D (5 bases). From germline, CDR1 is KGHDR and CDR2 SFDVKD. The CDR3 extends over 14 amino acids. V lost 5 bases, J lost 5 bases, and 12 bases lay in between. In DNA form, the CDR3 reads TGTGCCACCAGTGCCCAAGACGGGGACAATGAGCAGTTCTTC. Residues: CATSAQDGDNEQFF.

This clone was recorded once. V usage is TRBV6-5 and J usage is TRBJ1-6, with a possible D match to TRBD1 (5 bases). The CDR3 runs 14 residues. The germline V gene encodes CDR1 MNHEY and CDR2 SVGAGI. V lost 8 bases, J lost 7 bases, and 15 bases lay in between. CDR3 in amino acids: CASAPGLRNSPLHF. In DNA form, the CDR3 reads TGTGCCAGCGCGCCAGGGCTGCGGAATTCACCCCTCCACTTT.

The genes are TRBV18 and TRBJ1-2, with D perhaps TRBD1 (5 bases). CDR3 length: 13 amino acids. The V gene lost 3 bases and the J gene lost 6 bases, with 11 bases spanning the gap. Germline V CDR1 and CDR2: KGHSH, LQKENI. The CDR3 is CASSPKDSNGYTF. In DNA, the CDR3 is TGTGCCAGCTCACCTAAAGACAGTAATGGCTACACCTTC.

The V gene is TRBV28, the J gene TRBJ2-7, with a tentative D call TRBD2 (6 bases). Germline CDR1 MDHEN, CDR2 SYDVKM. V was clipped by 6 bases and J by 3 bases, with 21 bases between them. The CDR3 runs 16 residues. The CDR3 DNA sequence: TGTGCCAGCAGCCAAATGACGGGGGTACGGAACTACGAGCAGTACTTC. Protein: CASSQMTGVRNYEQYF.

For this clone: At the DNA level, this CDR3 is encoded by other sequences in the same sample as well. CDR3 residues: CASSLGATEAFF. The CDR3 DNA reads as TGCGCCAGCAGCCTTGGGGCTACTGAAGCTTTCTTT. The chain recombines TRBV5-1 with TRBJ1-1; D perhaps matches TRBD1 (5 bases). Germline V CDR1 and CDR2: SGHRS, YFSETQ. The CDR3 runs to 12 residues. Trimming removed 4 bases from V and 5 bases from J, with 9 bases in between.

The CDR3 DNA is TGTGCCAGTAGTCCCATCCAACCGGAACGGGCTAACTATGGCTACACCTTC. Translation: CASSPIQPERANYGYTF. The V gene is TRBV19, the J gene TRBJ1-2; no clear D gene. Germline CDR1 is LNHDA and CDR2 is SQIVND (reference sequence). The CDR3 runs to 17 residues. Between the trimmed V and J ends, which lost 5 bases and 0 bases, there was a span of 19 bases. The full variable domain, completed using reference TRBV19 and TRBJ1-2, is DGGITQSPKYLFRKEGQNVTLSCEQNLNHDAMYWYRQDPGQGLRLIYYSQIVNDFQKGDIAEGYSVSREKKESFPLTVTSAQKNPTAFYLCASSPIQPERANYGYTFGSGTRLTVV.

The V gene is TRBV7-9, the J gene TRBJ2-1, with TRBD2 matching 9 bases. The CDR3 covers 16 residues. The germline V gene encodes CDR1 SEHNR and CDR2 FQNEAQ (reference sequence). The junction had 7 bases not matched to a gene; V was cut back by 3 bases and J by 4 bases. CDR3 sequence: CASSFKAGGFYNEQFF. CDR3 nucleotide sequence: TGTGCCAGCAGCTTCAAAGCGGGGGGATTTTACAATGAGCAGTTCTTC. The variable domain in full, completed from reference TRBV7-9 and TRBJ2-1, reads DTGVSQNPRHKITKRGQNVTFRCDPISEHNRLYWYRQTLGQGPEFLTYFQNEAQLEKSRLLSDRFSAERPKGSFSTLEIQRTEQGDSAMYLCASSFKAGGFYNEQFFGPGTRLTVL.

About this clone itself: Other DNA sequences in the sample encode the same CDR3. The chain carries TRBV5-1 and TRBJ2-7; D might be TRBD2 (6 bases). V lost 0 bases, J lost 1 base, and 8 bases lay in between. The CDR3 extends over 14 amino acids. The germline V gene has CDR1 SGHRS and CDR2 YFSETQ. CDR3 region: CASSLAGGSYEQYF. CDR3 bases: TGCGCCAGCAGCTTGGCCGGGGGTTCCTACGAGCAGTACTTC.

This clone appeared a few times. The chain links TRBV30 to TRBJ1-5, with D maybe TRBD1 (5 bases). Trimming took 0 bases from V and 5 from J, leaving 20 bases between them. CDR3 length equals 17 residues. CDR1 and CDR2 (germline): GTSNPN, SVGIG (reference sequence). The DNA of the CDR3 is TGTGCCTGGAGTGTAAATCGCGGTAATAGGGGCGATCAGCCCCAGCATTTT. Protein: CAWSVNRGNRGDQPQHF.